This TCR beta chain was identified in a study of T cells after yellow fever vaccination. Germline V CDR1 and CDR2: SEHNR, FQNEAQ (reference sequence). The CDR3 consists of 11 residues. With 5 bases removed from V and 4 bases from J, the gap between germline ends came to 6 bases. TCRdb re-derived calls from the 5' RACE reads in MiXCR, one entry per CDR3 protein. The top ten hold 0.93% of the sample, which has 9,500 to 15,000 distinct CDR3 sequences, roughly 6% seen once. The chain has TRBV7-9 and TRBJ2-7; D is unresolved. The TCR originated in a man aged 30 to 45 who received the YFV17D yellow fever vaccine. Source: PBMCs, either bulk or a sorted T-cell subset (CD4+, CD8+, memory, or dextramer-sorted; not recorded which), taken on the day of the yellow fever booster vaccination. CDR3 in DNA: TGTGCCAGCAGCCCTGTGTACGAGCAGTACTTC. Translation gives CASSPVYEQYF. Drawing the rest from reference TRBV7-9 and TRBJ2-7, the complete variable domain is DTGVSQNPRHKITKRGQNVTFRCDPISEHNRLYWYRQTLGQGPEFLTYFQNEAQLEKSRLLSDRFSAERPKGSFSTLEIQRTEQGDSAMYLCASSPVYEQYFGPGTRLTVT.